This TCR beta chain emerged from a study of blood T cells in healthy people across ages. A second PCR of roughly 7 to 11 cycles used a sample-barcoded 5' primer and a J-beta primer mix. MiXCR, applied by TCRdb to the 5' RACE reads, yields one record per CDR3 protein. The profile covers 800,000 to 950,000 distinct CDR3 sequences, with 25% to 35% appearing a single time and 9.5% to 13% taken by the ten largest. This clonotype has just a few counts. Germline V gene data show CDR1 as SGDLS and CDR2 as YYNGEE. The CDR3 is 18 amino acids. The trim removed 2 bases at V and 1 base at J, leaving 4 bases unmatched. These records were also assigned to another study, of T cells of mothers and their children.

The chain has TRBV9 and TRBJ2-3, with TRBD2 identical over 16 bases. Sequenced: blood. This TCR derives from a woman between 40 and 55 years old in good health. In DNA form, the CDR3 reads TGTGCCAGCAGCGTGGGGACTAGCGGGGGGGCGGGCACAGATACGCAGTATTTT. Translation: CASSVGTSGGAGTDTQYF.